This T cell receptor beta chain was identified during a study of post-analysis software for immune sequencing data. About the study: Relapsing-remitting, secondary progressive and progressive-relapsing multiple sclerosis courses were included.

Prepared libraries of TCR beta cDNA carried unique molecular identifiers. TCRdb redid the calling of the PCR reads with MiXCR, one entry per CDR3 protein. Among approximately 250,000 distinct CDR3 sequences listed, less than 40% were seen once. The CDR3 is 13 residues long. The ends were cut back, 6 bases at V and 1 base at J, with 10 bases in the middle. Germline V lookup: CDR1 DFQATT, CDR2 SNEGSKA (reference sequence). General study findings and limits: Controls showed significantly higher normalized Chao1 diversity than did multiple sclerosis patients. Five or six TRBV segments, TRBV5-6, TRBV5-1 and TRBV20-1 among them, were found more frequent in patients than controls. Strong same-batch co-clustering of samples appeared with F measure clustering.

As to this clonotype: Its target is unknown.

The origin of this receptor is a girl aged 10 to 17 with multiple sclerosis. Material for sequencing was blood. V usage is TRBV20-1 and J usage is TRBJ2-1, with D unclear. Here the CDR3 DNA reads TGCAGTGCCAGGCGGCTTTCCTACAATGAGCAGTTCTTC. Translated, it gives CSARRLSYNEQFF.